This entry lists 6 T cell receptor beta chains sequenced from one sample in a study of cytomegalovirus exposure and HLA in healthy donors. In the PCR, 60 Vbeta and 13 Jbeta primers were used. Clones were sequenced by immunoSEQ multiplex PCR, and TCRdb holds only the in-frame ones, with some missing. The data contain 100,000 to 150,000 clones, 77% of them singletons. The sequencing input was PBMCs. Receptors originate from a middle-aged woman in good health and CMV-seropositive.

The chain combines TRBV9 with TRBJ1-3; TRBD1 matches 9 bases. CDR3 length: 16 amino acids. Trimming took 7 bases from V and 0 from J; bases not matched to a gene: 8. Per germline, CDR1 SGDLS and CDR2 YYNGEE. This CDR3 reads CASEPGTGRSGNTIYF. Written as DNA, the CDR3 is TGTGCCAGCGAACCCGGGACAGGGCGCTCTGGAAACACCATATATTTT.

The chain carries TRBV4-1 and TRBJ2-3; 14 bases match TRBD2. The CDR3 covers 17 residues. J gave up 8 bases and V 0 bases, and 7 bases lay outside the gene matches. Germline assignment: CDR1 MGHRA and CDR2 YSYEKL. CDR3 nucleotides: TGCGCCAGCAGCCAAGATCTGGGACTAGCGGGAGATGGTACGCAGTATTTT. This translates into CASSQDLGLAGDGTQYF.

The chain combines TRBV19 with TRBJ2-7; 8 positions match TRBD1. The germline CDR1 and CDR2 sequences are LNHDA and SQIVND (reference sequence). The CDR3 extends over 18 amino acids. V shed 6 bases and J 0 bases; nucleotides not matched to a gene: 16. The CDR3 reads CASSNRPGTGTSSYEQYF. CDR3 nucleotide sequence: TGTGCCAGTAGCAACCGTCCCGGGACAGGCACAAGCTCCTACGAGCAGTACTTC.

In this sample, this clone turned up a few times. The chain links TRBV6-6 to TRBJ1-2, with D possibly matching TRBD1 (6 bases). The germline V and J ends were trimmed by 5 bases and 4 bases, with 11 bases remaining between them. CDR3 length: 13 amino acids. Germline V gene sequence: CDR1 MNHNY, CDR2 SVGAGI (reference sequence). The CDR3 is CASSETGSYGYTF. DNA for the CDR3: TGTGCCAGCAGTGAGACAGGTTCCTATGGCTACACCTTC.

The sample holds a few counts of this clone. The chain combines TRBV5-4 with TRBJ2-3; 9 nucleotides align to TRBD2. CDR1 is SGHNT, CDR2 YYREEE, per germline (reference sequence). This CDR3 comprises 16 residues. With 5 bases clipped from V and 5 bases from J, the junction kept 12 bases outside the gene matches. Here the CDR3 reads CASSYRSGGRVDTQYF. CDR3 nucleotides: TGTGCCAGCAGTTACAGAAGCGGGGGGCGGGTAGATACGCAGTATTTT.

The V call is TRBV5-1, the J call TRBJ2-1, with 8 positions matching TRBD2. Trimming removed 4 bases from V and 4 bases from J; junction bases left unmatched: 19. The germline gives CDR1 SGHRS, CDR2 YFSETQ. The CDR3 has 19 residues. In DNA, the CDR3 is TGCGCCAGCAGCCCTGGGCTTAGCGGGATAATCAAAATGTACAATGAGCAGTTCTTC. As protein: CASSPGLSGIIKMYNEQFF.